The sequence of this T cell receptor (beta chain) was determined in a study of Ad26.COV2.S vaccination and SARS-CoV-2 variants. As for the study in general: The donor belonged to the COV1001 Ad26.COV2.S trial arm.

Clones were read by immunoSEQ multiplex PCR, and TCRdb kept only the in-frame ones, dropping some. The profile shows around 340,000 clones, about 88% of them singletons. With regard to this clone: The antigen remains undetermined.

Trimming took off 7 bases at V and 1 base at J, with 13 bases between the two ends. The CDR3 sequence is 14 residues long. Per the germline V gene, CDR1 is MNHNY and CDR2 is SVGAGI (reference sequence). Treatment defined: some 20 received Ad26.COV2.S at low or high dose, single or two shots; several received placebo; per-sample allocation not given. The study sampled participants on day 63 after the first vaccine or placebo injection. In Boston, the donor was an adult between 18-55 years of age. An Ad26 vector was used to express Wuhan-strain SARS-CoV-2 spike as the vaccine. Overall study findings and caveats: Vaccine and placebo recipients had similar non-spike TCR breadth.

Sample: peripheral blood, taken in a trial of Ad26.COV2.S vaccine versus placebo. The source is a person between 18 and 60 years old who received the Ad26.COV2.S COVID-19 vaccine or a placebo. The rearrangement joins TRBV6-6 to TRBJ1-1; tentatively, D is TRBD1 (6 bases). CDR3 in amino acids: CASNTDRSNTEAFF. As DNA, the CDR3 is TGTGCCAGCAATACGGACAGATCGAACACTGAAGCTTTCTTT.